Listed below are T cell receptor beta chains from one sample, sequenced in a study of blood T cell repertoires in COVID-19. Repertoires were generated with immunoSEQ multiplex PCR, while TCRdb's copy carries only in-frame clones and drops some. The sample gives 300,000 to 350,000 clones, roughly 90% of which show up once; roughly 2.9% is in the top ten. Sequenced material: peripheral blood. Receptors originate from a woman aged 25 to 39 with COVID-19, enrolled during active disease. CDR3s include the opening cysteine and the closing phenylalanine or tryptophan. A D gene is named only where the DNA matches it firmly. Size values are once, few and many counts, or a class for expanded clones, and some rows have none.

d_gene,v_gene,abundance,j_gene,CDR3aa,CDR3nt
.,TRBV12-1,.,TRBJ2-1,CASSSAVGGANEQFF,TGTGCCAGCAGCTCCGCCGTGGGCGGGGCCAATGAGCAGTTCTTC
.,TRBV14,.,TRBJ2-7,CASSPRGSDEQYF,TGTGCCAGCAGCCCCAGGGGTTCGGACGAGCAGTACTTC
.,TRBV18,.,TRBJ1-6,CASSPPTNSPLHF,TGTGCCAGCTCACCACCGACAAATTCACCCCTCCACTTT
.,TRBV11-2,.,TRBJ1-1,CASSLAQGVTEAFF,TGTGCCAGCAGCTTGGCCCAGGGTGTCACTGAAGCTTTCTTT
TRBD2,TRBV15,.,TRBJ2-7,CATSRGLAGAEQYF,TGTGCCACCAGCAGAGGACTAGCGGGAGCAGAGCAGTACTTC
.,TRBV5-4,.,TRBJ2-3,CASSPTSTDTQYF,TGTGCCAGCAGTCCTACTAGCACAGATACGCAGTATTTT
.,TRBV15,.,TRBJ2-5,CATREQETQYF,TGTGCCACCCGGGAACAAGAGACCCAGTACTTC
.,TRBV5-1,few,TRBJ2-7,CASSLSAGTSYEQYF,TGCGCCAGCAGCTTGTCCGCGGGGACCTCCTACGAGCAGTACTTC
.,TRBV5-1,.,TRBJ2-7,CASSLVTDAYEQYF,TGCGCCAGCAGCTTGGTGACTGACGCCTACGAGCAGTACTTC
.,TRBV27,.,TRBJ2-1,CASSTPTGTGSYNEQFF,TGTGCCAGCAGTACCCCGACCGGGACTGGCTCCTACAATGAGCAGTTCTTC
TRBD1,TRBV3-1/TRBV3-2,.,TRBJ1-2,CASSRLTTGDYGYTF,TGTGCCAGCAGCCGACTCACTACAGGGGACTATGGCTACACCTTC
TRBD1,TRBV27,.,TRBJ1-2,CASSLWQGAPHNGYTF,TGTGCCAGCAGTTTATGGCAGGGGGCGCCCCACAATGGCTACACCTTC
TRBD1,TRBV7-2,.,TRBJ1-2,CASSKPQQGENYGYTF,TGTGCCAGCAGCAAACCTCAACAGGGGGAGAACTATGGCTACACCTTC
.,TRBV9,.,TRBJ1-1,CASSVLGNSGTEAFF,TGTGCCAGCAGCGTATTGGGAAACTCGGGGACTGAAGCTTTCTTT
TRBD1,TRBV6-5,.,TRBJ1-2,CASGRTGNYGYTF,TGTGCCAGCGGCAGGACAGGGAACTATGGCTACACCTTC
TRBD1,TRBV5-1,.,TRBJ1-1,CASSFQGAGSTEAFF,TGCGCCAGCAGCTTTCAGGGGGCCGGTTCCACTGAAGCTTTCTTT
.,TRBV4-2,.,TRBJ1-4,CASSQDGQSDKKLFF,TGTGCCAGCAGCCAAGACGGACAGTCCGATAAAAAACTGTTTTTT
TRBD1,TRBV20-1,.,TRBJ2-7,CSGQGEYEQYF,TGCAGTGGGCAGGGGGAATACGAGCAGTACTTC
.,TRBV19,.,TRBJ2-1,CASTPSAGVNEQFF,TGTGCCAGTACCCCGTCGGCAGGTGTAAATGAGCAGTTCTTC
TRBD1,TRBV6-5,.,TRBJ2-7,CASRSPGQGVYEQYF,TGTGCCAGCAGGTCACCGGGACAGGGGGTTTACGAGCAGTACTTC
.,TRBV11-3,.,TRBJ1-1,CASSLERNTEAFF,TGTGCCAGCAGCTTGGAGCGGAACACTGAAGCTTTCTTT
.,TRBV2,.,TRBJ2-7,CASSEGRDWYF,TGTGCCAGCAGTGAAGGTCGGGACTGGTACTTC
TRBD2,TRBV6-2/TRBV6-3,.,TRBJ2-4,CASSSSWGGGNIQYF,TGTGCCAGCAGCTCCTCCTGGGGCGGGGGGAACATTCAGTACTTC
.,TRBV5-6,.,TRBJ2-1,CASGQSPSSYNEQFF,TGTGCCAGCGGACAGTCCCCAAGCTCCTACAATGAGCAGTTCTTC
.,TRBV11-2,.,TRBJ1-4,CASSLVSTGGKLFF,TGTGCCAGCAGCTTAGTTTCTACAGGAGGGAAACTGTTTTTT
TRBD2,TRBV19,.,TRBJ2-1,CASNSGTSSINEQFF,TGTGCCAGTAACTCCGGGACTAGCTCGATCAATGAGCAGTTCTTC
TRBD1,TRBV6-5,.,TRBJ1-5,CASITTRGNQPQHF,TGTGCCAGCATAACTACCAGGGGGAATCAGCCCCAGCATTTT
TRBD1,TRBV2,.,TRBJ2-5,CASSIQGETQYF,TGTGCCAGCAGTATACAGGGGGAGACCCAGTACTTC
TRBD1,TRBV9,once,TRBJ1-2,CASSGGQGGIYGYTF,TGTGCCAGCAGCGGGGGACAGGGAGGGATCTATGGCTACACCTTC
TRBD2,TRBV11-2,.,TRBJ2-7,CASSLDFGGEQYF,TGTGCCAGCAGCTTAGACTTCGGGGGGGAGCAGTACTTC
.,TRBV12-3/TRBV12-4,.,TRBJ1-5,CASSTEGLQPQHF,TGTGCCAGCAGTACGGAGGGGTTGCAGCCCCAGCATTTT
.,TRBV5-4,.,TRBJ1-2,CASSPRTVVNGHGYTF,TGTGCCAGCAGCCCTAGGACAGTCGTTAACGGCCATGGCTACACCTTC
.,TRBV2,.,TRBJ1-2,CASAGQTNYGYTF,TGTGCCAGCGCCGGACAGACTAACTATGGCTACACCTTC
.,TRBV18,once,TRBJ1-1,CASSPLTTGYTEAFF,TGTGCCAGCTCACCCCTTACGACAGGCTACACTGAAGCTTTCTTT
TRBD2,TRBV2,.,TRBJ2-1,CASTGRGDNEQFF,TGTGCCAGCACCGGGAGGGGGGACAATGAGCAGTTCTTC
.,TRBV2,.,TRBJ2-5,CASNRDSRTQYF,TGTGCCAGCAACAGGGATAGTCGGACCCAGTACTTC
TRBD1,TRBV5-1,.,TRBJ2-1,CASTTRVSGTGSVNEQFF,TGCGCCAGCACCACCCGGGTATCGGGGACAGGGTCGGTGAATGAGCAGTTCTTC
.,TRBV7-8,.,TRBJ2-7,CASSLVFRTKTYEQYF,TGTGCCAGCAGCTTAGTGTTTCGGACAAAAACCTACGAGCAGTACTTC
.,TRBV6-5,.,TRBJ2-1,CAIRGESSYNEQFF,TGTGCCATCCGTGGGGAGAGCTCCTACAATGAGCAGTTCTTC
TRBD1,TRBV9,.,TRBJ1-5,CASSRTGTSQPQHF,TGTGCCAGCAGCAGGACAGGAACTTCCCAGCCCCAGCATTTT
TRBD2,TRBV4-1,.,TRBJ2-3,CASSQNPTSGRDTQYF,TGCGCCAGCAGCCAAAACCCGACTAGCGGGAGGGATACGCAGTATTTT
TRBD1,TRBV27,.,TRBJ1-5,CASSLRDRDGQPQHF,TGTGCCAGCAGTCTCCGGGACAGGGACGGGCAGCCCCAGCATTTT
TRBD1,TRBV28,.,TRBJ1-1,CASSWDRGFFEAFF,TGTGCCAGCAGTTGGGACAGGGGTTTTTTTGAAGCTTTCTTT
.,TRBV10-1,.,TRBJ1-1,CASRPGQNTEAFF,TGCGCCAGCAGACCGGGACAGAACACTGAAGCTTTCTTT
.,TRBV5-6,.,TRBJ1-1,CASSLLWNTEAFF,TGTGCCAGCAGCTTGCTATGGAACACTGAAGCTTTCTTT
.,TRBV30,.,TRBJ1-6,CAWSVGGPQLSSYNSPLHF,TGTGCCTGGAGTGTAGGAGGGCCGCAGCTTAGCTCCTATAATTCACCCCTCCACTTT
.,TRBV23-1,.,TRBJ1-2,CASSQSPGKWKGVAGYTF,TGCGCCAGCAGTCAATCACCAGGGAAGTGGAAGGGTGTTGCTGGCTACACCTTC
.,TRBV5-6,.,TRBJ1-1,CASSLVSGNGEAFF,TGTGCCAGCAGCTTGGTGTCCGGGAATGGTGAAGCTTTCTTT
.,TRBV25-1,.,TRBJ1-4,CASRDAGGNEKLFF,TGTGCCAGCAGAGACGCGGGGGGGAATGAAAAACTGTTTTTT
TRBD1,TRBV3-1/TRBV3-2,.,TRBJ1-2,CASSQDPGGEGYGYTF,TGTGCCAGCAGCCAAGACCCAGGGGGCGAAGGCTATGGCTACACCTTC
TRBD1,TRBV3-1/TRBV3-2,.,TRBJ1-5,CASSPSQGRQPQHF,TGTGCCAGCAGCCCCTCACAGGGGAGACAGCCCCAGCATTTT
TRBD2,TRBV10-3,.,TRBJ2-5,CAIRGGFGGGQETQYF,TGTGCCATCAGAGGCGGGTTTGGCGGGGGTCAAGAGACCCAGTACTTC
TRBD2,TRBV5-1,.,TRBJ2-7,CASSLEIAGANEQYF,TGCGCCAGCAGCTTGGAAATAGCGGGAGCAAACGAGCAGTACTTC